This TCR beta chain was documented in a study of cytomegalovirus exposure and HLA in healthy donors. In the study overall: Within an early data release were roughly 83 million unique TCRs drawn from HLA-typed donors. Study-wide results and caveats: Later, an analysis found that common viral pathogens appeared to be linked with several of the most significant clusters. Some V segments (TRBV6-2 and TRBV6-3 among them) were excluded as indistinguishable. Fewer N-insertions (relative to the roughly 730-donor mean) were reportedly seen in an Asian-associated ancestry cluster in a later analysis.

A multiplex PCR was run with 60 Vbeta primers and 13 Jbeta primers. This table comes from immunoSEQ multiplex PCR, and its TCRdb copy is limited to in-frame clones, with some not included. The table records 200,000 or so clones, 70% to 85% of them present only once. This CDR3 has 16 amino acids. V was pared by 4 bases and J by 8 bases, with 13 bases of the junction left unmatched. In germline, CDR1 is SEHNR, CDR2 FQNEAQ (reference sequence). Turning to this clone: Its antigen is undetermined.

The TCR sequence derives from a boy between 2 and 10 years old in good health and CMV-seronegative. Sequencing was carried out using PBMCs. V usage is TRBV7-9 and J usage is TRBJ1-4; 7 bases align to TRBD1. The CDR3 DNA sequence: TGTGCCAGCAGCTCGAACCCACAGGGGATTTGGGAAAAACTGTTTTTT. Protein: CASSSNPQGIWEKLFF.